This T cell receptor (beta chain) was recorded in a study of identical twins. TCRdb reanalysed the 5' RACE reads using MiXCR and keeps one entry per CDR3 protein. Among 550,000 to 700,000 distinct CDR3 sequences listed, just under 10% were seen once. The sample holds a few counts of this clonotype. The same sample was also studied in work on yellow fever vaccine responses in identical twins.

The sequence came from a woman under 30 in good health. Sequenced sample: PBMCs.

This CDR3 reads CSRELDRAANTEAFF. The CDR3, as DNA: TGCAGCCGAGAACTTGACAGGGCGGCTAACACTGAAGCTTTCTTT. The chain uses TRBV20-1 and TRBJ1-1; TRBD1 aligns across 7 bases. The CDR3 runs 15 residues. Germline CDR1 and CDR2: DFQATT and SNEGSKA (reference sequence).